This T cell receptor beta chain was retrieved from a study of shared clonotypes between healthy human individuals. Study conclusions and caveats: Compared with clonotypes that all four donors shared, non-shared clonotypes had lower generation probabilities.

For every subset, genomic DNA was evenly distributed across several immunoSEQ plates. Repertoires were generated with immunoSEQ multiplex PCR, while TCRdb's copy carries only in-frame clones and drops some. The data hold about 2,200,000 clones, with about 92% observed a single time. The germline V gene has CDR1 SGHDT and CDR2 YYEEEE. V lost 4 bases to trimming and J lost 3 bases; unmatched junction nucleotides: 13. The CDR3 is 16 residues long. Naive CD8 cells lacked CD45RO and underwent positive selection for CCR7, leaving out terminally differentiated effector memory CD45RA+ cells. The donors, healthy adults who were HIV-negative, had experienced no recent acute infections or vaccinations. With regard to this clone: Its cognate antigen is unknown.

This receptor was identified in a man younger than 35 in good health. Some clones in this sample may be carry-over from other donors' samples. The sequenced sample consisted of naive CD8+ T cells from PBMCs. The chain links TRBV5-6 to TRBJ2-7; 7 bases are shared with TRBD2. The CDR3 DNA reads as TGTGCCAGCAGCCGGCACCGAGAGGCGGGGGTCTACGAGCAGTACTTC. Translation: CASSRHREAGVYEQYF.